This TCR beta chain was obtained from a study of T cells in localized non-small cell lung cancer. Notes on this clone: Antigen unknown.

TCRdb's table, derived via immunoSEQ multiplex PCR, lists solely in-frame clones and lacks some. The data show fewer than 90,000 clones, around 81% seen once. Study outcomes and limitations: Heterogeneity stays possible, as sequencing covered only one tumor region. Adjacent lung was found to contain a median around 56 of the top 100 tumor clones.

Here the sequenced sample was PBMCs, taken before any cancer treatment. This TCR came from a man between 35 and 75 years old with stage II squamous cell lung carcinoma.

CDR3 nucleotide sequence: TGTGCCAGCACCACAGGACAGAACTATGGCTACACCTTC. Translated, it gives CASTTGQNYGYTF. V usage is TRBV2 and J usage is TRBJ1-2; TRBD1 is a possible D gene (6 bases). V was pared by 7 bases and J by 2 bases, with 11 bases between. CDR3 length: 13 residues. Germline values: CDR1 SNHLY, CDR2 FYNNEI.